Following are 20 T cell receptor beta chains from one sample sequenced in a study of cytomegalovirus exposure and HLA in healthy donors. PCR employed 60 Vbeta and 13 Jbeta primers. Libraries were prepared by immunoSEQ multiplex PCR; TCRdb keeps only in-frame clonotypes and omits some of them. Here the sample spans 150,000 to 200,000 clones, around 80% being singletons. The sequenced sample was PBMCs. The receptors stem from a middle-aged man in good health and CMV-seronegative.

This chain joins TRBV4-3 and TRBJ2-1; D may be TRBD1 (7 bases). The germline V and J ends were trimmed by 0 bases and 8 bases, with 8 bases remaining between them. From germline, CDR1 is LGHNA and CDR2 YSLEER. This CDR3 is built from 13 residues. The chain's CDR3 is CASSQDRGDEQFF. In DNA, the CDR3 is TGCGCCAGCAGCCAAGACAGGGGGGATGAGCAGTTCTTC.

The gene calls are TRBV6-6 and TRBJ2-7; 10 bases align to TRBD1. Per the germline V gene, CDR1 is MNHNY and CDR2 is SVGAGI (reference sequence). V shed 8 bases and J 9 bases; nucleotides not matched to a gene: 13. CDR3 size: 14 residues. This CDR3 is CASGGRTGGERQYF. DNA for the CDR3: TGTGCCAGCGGGGGGAGGACAGGGGGTGAGAGGCAGTACTTC.

This sequence joins TRBV11-3 and TRBJ2-7; weak D call: TRBD2 (6 bases). The V end was cut by 2 bases, the J end by 5 bases, with 10 bases between. Germline assignment: CDR1 SGHNT and CDR2 YENEEA. This CDR3 region has 13 residues. The chain's CDR3 is CASSLMRGNEQYF. CDR3 coding DNA: TGTGCCAGCAGCTTAATGCGGGGAAACGAGCAGTACTTC.

V is TRBV28 and J is TRBJ1-5; D perhaps matches TRBD1 (6 bases). The CDR3 runs to 14 residues. Germline V gene data show CDR1 as MDHEN and CDR2 as SYDVKM. Trimming removed 5 bases at V and 5 bases at J, with 13 bases between. As DNA, the CDR3 is TGTGCCAGCAGTAGAGGGGGAGTAGATCAGCCCCAGCATTTT. Amino acid sequence: CASSRGGVDQPQHF.

The chain links TRBV18 to TRBJ2-6; D is unclear. V lost 2 bases, J lost 2 bases, and 4 bases lay in between. Germline values: CDR1 KGHSH, CDR2 LQKENI. The length of the CDR3 is 14 residues. CDR3 bases: TGTGCCAGCTCACCATCTACTGGGGCCAACGTCCTGACTTTC. Amino acids: CASSPSTGANVLTF.

The V gene is TRBV7-9, the J gene TRBJ2-7; TRBD1 agrees at 9 bases. CDR3 length: 13 residues. Germline CDR1 is SEHNR and CDR2 is FQNEAQ (reference sequence). Trimming at V came to 4 bases and at J to 7 bases, leaving 5 bases not matched to a gene. CDR3 protein: CASSSQGAGEQYF. The CDR3 nucleotides read TGTGCCAGCAGCTCACAGGGGGCGGGGGAGCAGTACTTC.

DNA of the CDR3: TGTGCCAGCAGCCCACAGTCAGGGGGTGGAAACACCATATATTTT. Translating gives CASSPQSGGGNTIYF. This chain links TRBV9 with TRBJ1-3; TRBD1 agrees at 7 bases. Germline assignment: CDR1 SGDLS and CDR2 YYNGEE. V gave up 4 bases and J gave up 3 bases; unmatched junction bases: 7. This CDR3 is 15 amino acids long. Filled out from reference TRBV9 and TRBJ1-3, the complete variable domain reads DSGVTQTPKHLITATGQRVTLRCSPRSGDLSVYWYQQSLDQGLQFLIQYYNGEERAKGNILERFSAQQFPDLHSELNLSSLELGDSALYFCASSPQSGGGNTIYFGEGSWLTVV.

The chain is built from TRBV7-6 and TRBJ2-3; D is perhaps TRBD2 (6 bases). V lost 1 base, J lost 4 bases, and 9 bases lay in between. The CDR3 covers 14 residues. Germline V gives CDR1 SGHVS, CDR2 FNYEAQ. This CDR3 reads CASSLGAGPDTQYF. In DNA, the CDR3 is TGTGCCAGCAGCTTAGGCGCGGGGCCAGATACGCAGTATTTT.

V and J are TRBV5-1 and TRBJ2-7; 7 nucleotides agree with TRBD1. V was pared by 4 bases and J by 7 bases, with 5 bases of the junction left unmatched. The germline CDR1 and CDR2 sequences are SGHRS and YFSETQ. The length of the CDR3 is 12 residues. The CDR3 nucleotides read TGCGCCAGCAGCGCACAGGGGATTGAGCAGTACTTC. Translated, it gives CASSAQGIEQYF.

There are a few counts of this clone. The rearrangement joins TRBV28 to TRBJ2-7; D is perhaps TRBD1 (5 bases). The CDR3 loop spans 13 amino acids. V was clipped by 5 bases and J by 6 bases, with 14 bases between them. Germline V gives CDR1 MDHEN, CDR2 SYDVKM. The DNA of the CDR3 is TGTGCCAGCAGTCCCCTCCAGGGTGCCGAGCAGTACTTC. Translation: CASSPLQGAEQYF.

The V call is TRBV5-1, the J call TRBJ1-2; 7 bases match TRBD1. CDR1 and CDR2 from the germline V gene are SGHRS and YFSETQ. The CDR3 consists of 14 residues. Trimming took 4 bases from V and 5 from J; bases not matched to a gene: 8. The DNA for the CDR3 is TGCGCCAGCAGCCTTAATCGACAGGGTTATGGCTACACCTTC. Translation: CASSLNRQGYGYTF.

The J gene is TRBJ1-2, the V gene TRBV29-1; D perhaps matches TRBD1 (6 bases). The CDR3 is made up of 14 amino acids. The ends were cut back, 5 bases at V and 0 bases at J, with 13 bases in the middle. Germline loops: CDR1 SQVTM, CDR2 ANQGSEA. The CDR3: CSVRQAHTNYGYTF. CDR3 sequence (DNA): TGCAGCGTTCGACAGGCCCATACTAACTATGGCTACACCTTC.

J is TRBJ1-4 and V is TRBV4-2; TRBD1 is a possible D gene (5 bases). V gave up 6 bases and J gave up 1 base, with 21 bases separating them. This CDR3 region has 18 residues. Looked up from germline, CDR1 is LGHNA and CDR2 is YNFKEQ. This CDR3 is CASSSGRRGLVTNEKLFF. The CDR3 DNA follows: TGTGCCAGCAGTTCGGGGCGGCGGGGTCTAGTAACTAATGAAAAACTGTTTTTT.

The chain combines TRBV28 with TRBJ2-1; 7 bases match TRBD1. J lost 7 bases, V lost 2 bases, and 17 bases had no gene match. The germline V gene has CDR1 MDHEN and CDR2 SYDVKM. The CDR3 loop spans 18 amino acids. In nucleotides, the CDR3 is TGTGCCAGCAGTTTACTTTCGTCGGAGACAGGGCGTAGGAATGAGCAGTTCTTC. Encoded protein: CASSLLSSETGRRNEQFF.

The chain recombines TRBV5-4 with TRBJ2-7; D may be TRBD1 (5 bases). Germline CDR1 and CDR2: SGHNT and YYREEE (reference sequence). With 4 bases removed from V and 6 bases from J, the gap between germline ends came to 11 bases. The CDR3 is 12 residues long. Here the CDR3 DNA reads TGTGCCAGCAGCACAGCAGGGATCGAGCAGTACTTC. It encodes CASSTAGIEQYF.

The rearrangement joins TRBV5-5 to TRBJ2-3; D might be TRBD2 (6 bases). Between the trimmed V and J ends, which lost 0 bases and 4 bases, there was a span of 12 bases. Germline V gene data show CDR1 as SGHKS and CDR2 as YYEKEE (reference sequence). The length of the CDR3 is 15 residues. The DNA for the CDR3 is TGTGCCAGCAGCTTGGGGGGCGGGGTGGCAGATACGCAGTATTTT. Translated: CASSLGGGVADTQYF.

The V and J genes are TRBV11-2 and TRBJ1-2, with 9 bases matching TRBD1. This CDR3 contains 15 residues. After removal of 3 bases from V and 7 bases from J, the junction contained 9 bases not matched to a gene. Germline CDR1 and CDR2: SGHAT and FQNNGV. The CDR3 protein is CASSFGTGFPFGYTF. DNA of the CDR3: TGTGCCAGCAGCTTTGGGACAGGGTTTCCGTTTGGCTACACCTTC.

The table lists this clone with a count of one. J is TRBJ2-3 and V is TRBV29-1, with 9 bases aligning to TRBD2. The V gene's germline CDR1 is SQVTM and CDR2 ANQGSEA. This CDR3 spans 15 amino acids. Losses at the gene ends were 2 bases for V and 9 bases for J; bases not matched to a gene: 12. The DNA for the CDR3 is TGCAGCGTTGAACCCCTAGCGGGGCCCGGTATCACGCAGTATTTT. It yields the protein CSVEPLAGPGITQYF.

This clone has only a few counts. This chain links TRBV20-1 with TRBJ2-1; D gene unclear. CDR3 length: 11 residues. Looked up from germline, CDR1 is DFQATT and CDR2 is SNEGSKA (reference sequence). With 5 bases removed from V and 4 bases from J, the gap between germline ends came to 6 bases. CDR3 residues: CSAPRYNEQFF. The CDR3 DNA follows: TGCAGTGCTCCTAGATACAATGAGCAGTTCTTC.

CDR3 region: CASSYPGGNQPQHF. In DNA, the CDR3 is TGTGCCAGCAGCTATCCAGGGGGCAATCAGCCCCAGCATTTT. J is TRBJ1-5 and V is TRBV4-2; perhaps TRBD1 as D (6 bases). This CDR3 comprises 14 residues. V gave up 5 bases and J gave up 2 bases, with 10 bases separating them. CDR1 and CDR2 from the germline V gene are LGHNA and YNFKEQ.